This T cell receptor beta chain stems from a study of vaccination effects on CD4 cells after COVID-19. This clone has only a few counts. Its target is unknown. Profiling relied on immunoSEQ multiplex PCR, and the TCRdb table lists in-frame clones only, not all of them. The data show about 68,000 clones, with 75% to 90% seen just once and 12% held by the top ten. Pools of viral peptides were used by the ViraFEST assay to expand antigen-specific CD4+ T cells ahead of sequencing. Investigators separated out CD4+ T cells once approximately 11 days of culture had passed. The vaccine recipients had no prior SARS-CoV-2 infection, with negative nucleocapsid antibodies. Germline V gene sequence: CDR1 SGHRS, CDR2 YFSETQ. V was shortened by 5 bases and J by 1 base, with 13 bases between the two germline ends. This CDR3 is built from 14 residues.

This clonotype was sampled from a human donor who received a COVID-19 vaccine. The material was CD4+ T cells from PBMCs cultured with SARS-CoV-2 spike peptides, obtained before COVID-19 vaccination. The chain uses TRBV5-1 and TRBJ2-7; a possible D gene is TRBD2 (6 bases). The CDR3 loop reads CASSRGTHSYEQYV. In nucleotides, the CDR3 is TGCGCCAGCAGTCGAGGGACTCATTCCTACGAGCAGTACGTC.